This T cell receptor (beta chain) was found in a study of regulatory T cells in long-lasting Graves disease (dated by TCRdb to 2020 to 2022). In the study overall: Antithyroid drugs had been taken for less than 3 months by newly diagnosed Graves' disease patients. The study was registered as a clinical trial and conducted in China. A total of roughly 35 samples underwent TCR sequencing, from about 13 patients with persistent Graves' disease and some 20 patients with newly diagnosed Graves' disease. Patients with persistent Graves' disease were compared with patients with newly diagnosed Graves' disease using TCR sequencing and RNA sequencing of peripheral blood.

The library relied on multiplex PCR. Sequencing instrument: Illumina HiSeq 4000. To build TCR beta libraries, CDR3 regions were amplified by Arm-PCR using iRepertoire HTBI primers. PCR products were gel purified before sequencing. The original methods were these. Across samples, roughly 60 TRBV and 12 to 15 TRBJ segments were identified and used for gene usage analysis of CDR3 amino acid clonotypes. Filtered high-quality paired reads were merged into contigs using COPE and FqMerger. Contigs were aligned with BLAST to IMGT TRBV, TRBD and TRBJ reference genes, and CDR3 was defined per IMGT. Clonotypes above 0.1% frequency were classified as highly expanded clones. Repertoire diversity was measured by Shannon entropy, and V-J evenness by the Gini coefficient. A clonotype was considered public if more than one individual shared it. Clones were called with MiXCR by TCRdb after fastp trimmed the public reads at Q25, and only in-frame beta chains were retained. Records with the same CDR3 protein are collapsed into one entry carrying the most frequent genes and DNA. V and J calls and clone size were set by TCRdb, not the authors. This sample has 440,000 or so distinct CDR3 sequences in its table, and around 15% of those were observed once. In total, the top ten clones hold roughly 10% of the sample.

This sample's time point label indicates: newly diagnosed GD, antithyroid drugs for less than 3 months. For both TCR sequencing and RNA sequencing, RNA was extracted from PBMCs using TRIzol. The diagnosis of Graves' disease followed American Thyroid Association guidelines. Patients for the study were recruited at an endocrinology department in Xi'an, China. Each patient gave around 9.2 milliliters of peripheral blood, collected in an EDTA anticoagulant tube. Ficoll Paque Plus density gradient separation was used to isolate PBMCs, and no further T cell sorting was performed. An Agilent 2100 Bioanalyzer and agarose gel were used to assess RNA quality, and a NanoDrop 2000 was used to measure RNA concentration. Points the paper makes about the study in general: Because the primary lesion, thyroid tissue, could not be accessed, the study looked at peripheral blood alone. The small sample size was acknowledged by the authors as a limitation that may reduce accuracy. More public clonotypes were shared among persistent patients (under 3,000) than among newly diagnosed patients (roughly 1,000). Compared with newly diagnosed patients, patients with persistent Graves' disease had lower TCR Shannon entropy and fewer highly expanded clones, which suggests clonal expansion. Only the TCR beta chain was sequenced and analyzed.

In the case of this clonotype: It lacks a known antigen. It has no much larger one-base neighbor in the sample; base qualities were not kept.

The same data also went into a second study, on T cells in Graves' hyperthyroidism and ophthalmopathy. Per that second paper: A patient counted as having stable Graves' hyperthyroidism if no progression to ophthalmopathy occurred over 18 months of follow-up. Hyperthyroidism patients were newly diagnosed, had a disease duration of under 2 months, and were aged 18 to 65 years. Any patient with an uncontrolled infection, another autoimmune disease, pregnancy or lactation was excluded. Clinical symptoms, serum thyroxine and TRAb, thyroid ultrasound, and orbital computed tomography formed the basis for the diagnoses. A first-round RT-PCR of the TCR CDR3 used the HTBI primer set with the Qiagen OneStep RT-PCR kit. Most expanded thyroid clonotypes (frequency above 0.001) were also detected in blood, suggesting blood repertoires may reflect thyroid immune responses. A model built on a 13 V-J signature distinguished ophthalmopathy from stable hyperthyroidism, reaching roughly 88% sensitivity and about 81% specificity in cross-validation and 80%/75% in testing. In validation, the model predicted progression to ophthalmopathy a median of around six months before onset, with 65% to 71% sensitivity and about 72% specificity. To identify distinguishing TCR V-J signatures, a discovery cohort of about 100 patients was used, comprising 43 with Graves' ophthalmopathy and some 60 with stable Graves' hyperthyroidism. Prospective prediction of ophthalmopathy was tested in an independent validation cohort of fewer than 20 hyperthyroidism patients and 17 patients who later progressed to ophthalmopathy. For training and testing, the 100 or so patients in the discovery cohort were randomly divided in a 7:3 ratio. Thyroid tissue and blood T-cell repertoires from about six Graves' hyperthyroidism patients were also compared in the study. Following sampling, methimazole starting at 30 mg daily was given to hyperthyroidism patients, and high-dose intravenous methylprednisolone was given to ophthalmopathy patients. The libraries were constructed in a second round of multiplex PCR and then size-selected and purified. Paired-end sequencing of the libraries was performed with 100 bp reads on an Illumina HiSeq2000. Raw data were processed with SOAPnuke, discarding reads with adapters, uncalled bases, mean Phred below 15, or no exact constant-primer or identifier match. COPE v1.2.5 was used to merge high-quality paired reads, and clonotypes were defined as unique nucleotide sequences. Clonotypes were aligned to IMGT TRBV, TRBD and TRBJ reference segments using MiTCR v1.1. The analysis was restricted to V-J combinations with a frequency above 0.0001, which together covered approximately 99% of the repertoires. A TCS score was defined as the ratio of F50 (clonal expansion) to E x V (chaos), with BLOSUM62-based TCRdist applied between CDR3 peptides within each V-J. Welch's t-statistics and random forest reduced fewer than 600 V-J features to 10 to 15, which were used in a naive Bayes classifier (R e1071). No statistical method was used to set the sample size in advance, and investigators knew the group allocation. The paper reports TCR Vbeta CDR3 sequencing of roughly 140 peripheral blood samples: around 41 ophthalmopathy, approximately 74 hyperthyroidism and about 17 progressor patients.

The clonotype comes from a woman in her twenties or thirties with Graves disease. Donor details come from another sample of the same person, matched by shared clones. The sample consisted of peripheral blood mononuclear cells (PBMCs), taken at new diagnosis, from a patient treated with antithyroid drugs.

The CDR3: CASSQDSVTGIRSGELFF. The nucleotide sequence is given as TGCGCCAGCAGCCAAGATTCGGTCACGGGAATCCGGTCCGGGGAGCTGTTTTTT. This chain joins TRBV4-3 to TRBJ2-2; the D gene is perhaps TRBD2, from 5 matching bases. The germline V gene provides CDR1 LGHNA and CDR2 YSLEER. V is shortened by 0 bases, J by 6 bases, and the region joining them spans 20 bases. The CDR3 holds 18 amino acids from the cysteine to the phenylalanine. Here the CDR3 DNA is all that survives: 54 bases in frame from base 1.